Presented here are 25 T cell receptor beta chains from one specimen sequenced in a study of molecular identifiers for immune sequencing clone quantification. One entry per CDR3 protein, called by TCRdb with MiXCR from the PCR reads. The sample has about 630,000 distinct CDR3 sequences; approximately 24% are singletons. The source material was naive CD8+ T cells from blood, with Jurkat cell RNA spiked in. Subset reported: FACS-sorted CD8+CD4-CCR7+CD45RA+ naive T cells. The receptors come from a human donor in good health. Some libraries in this study had Jurkat cell RNA spiked in.

V is TRBV15 and J is TRBJ1-1, with 11 bases lining up with TRBD1. The trim removed 5 bases at V and 0 bases at J, leaving 5 bases unmatched. Germline CDR1 LNHNV, CDR2 YYDKDF (reference sequence). CDR3 size: 16 residues. CDR3 amino acids: CATSPRTGGMNTEAFF. The CDR3 nucleotides read TGTGCCACCAGCCCACGGACAGGGGGCATGAACACTGAAGCTTTCTTT.

The chain couples TRBV30 to TRBJ2-2, with 7 bases that match TRBD2. The CDR3 has 15 amino acids. Germline lookup yields CDR1 GTSNPN and CDR2 SVGIG (reference sequence). The V and J ends lost 2 bases and 1 base, in that order; junction bases with no gene match: 4. The DNA for the CDR3 is TGTGCCTGGAGTATCGCGGGGGAGAACACCGGGGAGCTGTTTTTT. It is translated as CAWSIAGENTGELFF. Based on the CDR3 plus reference TRBV30 and TRBJ2-2, the full variable domain is SQTIHQWPATLVQPVGSPLSLECTVEGTSNPNLYWYRQAAGRGLQLLFYSVGIGQISSEVPQNLSASRPQDRQFILSSKKLLLSDSGFYLCAWSIAGENTGELFFGEGSRLTVL.

Many counts were recorded for this clonotype. V gene TRBV3-1 combines with J gene TRBJ2-5; D ambiguous. Germline CDR1 reads LGHDT; CDR2 reads YNNKEL (reference sequence). This CDR3 has 15 residues. V was shortened by 1 base and J by 1 base, with 10 bases between the two germline ends. The CDR3 nucleotides read TGTGCCAGCAGCCAAGGAAAGGCTTTCCAAGAGACCCAGTACTTC. This translates into CASSQGKAFQETQYF.

V gene TRBV25-1 combines with J gene TRBJ1-6; 9 bases map to TRBD1. The J segment lost 8 bases and the V segment lost 2 bases, leaving 4 bases of the junction unmatched. The CDR3 sequence is 15 residues long. The germline V gene has CDR1 MGHDK and CDR2 SYGVNS. The CDR3 DNA sequence: TGTGCCAGCAGTGAAGAACAGGGGGCTTATTCACCCCTCCACTTT. It encodes CASSEEQGAYSPLHF. The full variable domain, in which reference TRBV25-1 and TRBJ1-6 provide the parts outside the CDR3, is EADIYQTPRYLVIGTGKKITLECSQTMGHDKMYWYQQDPGMELHLIHYSYGVNSTEKGDLSSESTVSRIRTEHFPLTLESARPSHTSQYLCASSEEQGAYSPLHFGNGTRLTVT.

This clonotype has a count of ten or more. This chain uses TRBV4-2 with TRBJ2-3; D may be TRBD2 (5 bases). Trimming shortened V by 0 bases and J by 1 base, and 14 bases separated the two germline ends. The germline CDR1 and CDR2 sequences are LGHNA and YNFKEQ. The CDR3 is 17 residues long. CDR3 residues: CASSQDHAGIGTDTQYF. The CDR3 nucleotides are TGTGCCAGCAGCCAAGATCACGCCGGGATCGGCACAGATACGCAGTATTTT.

For this clonotype: A junction end diverges from the germline sequence, so it may reflect a read error. The chain is built from TRBV7-7 and TRBJ2-5, with D perhaps matching TRBD2 (5 bases). The germline CDR1 and CDR2 sequences are SSHAT and FNYEAQ (reference sequence). CDR3 length: 15 residues. The DNA of the CDR3 is TGTGCTAGCAGCCCCACCCCGGGGTACCAAGAGACCCAGTACTTC. Translating it yields CASSPTPGYQETQYF.

This clonotype was detected ten times or more. The chain carries TRBV5-1 and TRBJ1-1; the D gene is possibly TRBD1 (5 bases). Germline CDR1 is SGHRS and CDR2 is YFSETQ. V was pared by 0 bases and J by 3 bases, with 9 bases between. This CDR3 spans 14 amino acids. The CDR3 reads CASSLGGVYTEAFF. In DNA form, the CDR3 reads TGCGCCAGCAGCTTGGGAGGGGTTTACACTGAAGCTTTCTTT.

In this sample, this clonotype turned up many times. V and J are TRBV20-1 and TRBJ2-3; maybe TRBD2 (6 bases). Per germline, CDR1 DFQATT and CDR2 SNEGSKA (reference sequence). CDR3 size: 10 residues. V gave up 5 bases and J gave up 10 bases, with 10 bases separating them. CDR3 sequence: CSAPGGAQYF. The CDR3 DNA follows: TGCAGTGCTCCCGGGGGTGCGCAGTATTTT.

The table lists this clonotype with a count of one. Being one base from a much bigger clone, this may be a read error. The rearrangement uses TRBV6-2 or TRBV6-3 and TRBJ2-5; the D gene is possibly TRBD2 (5 bases). CDR3 size: 16 residues. V lost 8 bases, J lost 3 bases, and 22 bases lay in between. Germline V gives CDR1 MNHEY, CDR2 SVGEGT. Here the CDR3 reads CASGSVDLAWEETQYF. The CDR3 DNA is TGTGCCAGCGGTTCCGTAGATCTAGCCTGGGAAGAGACCCAGTACTTC.

In the case of this clonotype: This may be a read error, as it is one base from a much larger clone. The chain carries TRBV12-3 or TRBV12-4 and TRBJ1-5, with D perhaps matching TRBD1 (5 bases). Trimming left V 5 bases short and J 3 bases short, with 11 bases between. The CDR3 covers 14 residues. The CDR3 coding sequence is TGTGCCAGCAGTAAGACAGAAAACAATCAGCCCCAGCATTTT. Amino acids: CASSKTENNQPQHF.

In its sample, this clonotype was seen many times. This rearrangement joins TRBV4-3 to TRBJ2-7; 14 bases align to TRBD2. Per germline, CDR1 LGHNA and CDR2 YSLEER. The junction had 4 bases not matched to a gene; V was cut back by 1 base and J by 5 bases. This CDR3 is 16 amino acids long. The CDR3 sequence is CASSQAGTSGRNEQYF. The CDR3 coding sequence is TGCGCCAGCAGCCAAGCTGGGACTAGCGGGAGAAACGAGCAGTACTTC.

In this sample, this clonotype turned up a few times. This chain joins TRBV19 and TRBJ2-3; 15 nucleotides match TRBD2. The CDR3 runs 18 residues. The germline V gene has CDR1 LNHDA and CDR2 SQIVND (reference sequence). The V segment lost 3 bases and the J segment 1 base; nucleotides outside the gene matches: 5. This CDR3 is CASSILGLAGGGTDTQYF. The CDR3 coding sequence is TGTGCCAGTAGTATCCTTGGACTAGCGGGAGGGGGCACAGATACGCAGTATTTT.

This clonotype has only a few counts. V is TRBV6-5 and J is TRBJ2-1; D tentatively reads TRBD1 or TRBD2 (5 bases each). The CDR3 contains 15 residues. The V end lost 2 bases, the J end lost 5 bases, and 13 bases lay between the germline ends. Germline V gene data show CDR1 as MNHEY and CDR2 as SVGAGI. The CDR3 DNA follows: TGTGCCAGCAGTTACGCCCCGGGACCCCACAATGAGCAGTTCTTC. The encoded protein is CASSYAPGPHNEQFF.

This clonotype was picked up many times. The chain employs TRBV12-3 or TRBV12-4 and TRBJ1-1, with 7 bases fitting TRBD1. The J segment lost 4 bases and the V segment lost 8 bases, leaving 10 bases of the junction unmatched. The CDR3 totals 14 residues. The CDR3 loop is CASFPSTGSTEAFF. In nucleotides, the CDR3 is TGTGCCAGCTTCCCCTCGACAGGGAGCACTGAAGCTTTCTTT.

This clonotype was seen more than once but under ten times. The chain employs TRBV6-2 or TRBV6-3 and TRBJ2-7; TRBD1 aligns across 7 bases. From germline, CDR1 is MNHEY and CDR2 SVGEGT. The CDR3 totals 16 residues. Trimming took 2 bases from V and 2 from J; bases not matched to a gene: 9. This CDR3 is CASSYPDRLSTYEQYF. CDR3 in DNA: TGTGCCAGCAGTTACCCGGACAGGCTATCAACCTACGAGCAGTACTTC.

This clonotype was found once. A much larger clone lies a single base off, so this may be a read error. The chain combines TRBV29-1 with TRBJ2-5, with 12 bases aligning to TRBD1. The CDR3 contains 16 residues. Germline V gene sequence: CDR1 SQVTM, CDR2 ANQGSEA. V shed 1 base and J 9 bases; nucleotides not matched to a gene: 12. CDR3 sequence: CSVEVSGQGAGEPQYF. The CDR3 coding sequence is TGCAGCGTTGAAGTCTCGGGACAGGGGGCGGGGGAGCCCCAGTACTTC.

This clonotype was detected many times. The gene calls are TRBV5-1 and TRBJ2-6, with 11 bases fitting TRBD2. Trimming took 4 bases from V and 4 from J; bases not matched to a gene: 10. The CDR3 spans 18 residues. The germline CDR1 and CDR2 sequences are SGHRS and YFSETQ. The chain's CDR3 is CASSTPGLAVTGANVLTF. CDR3 coding DNA: TGCGCCAGCAGCACACCGGGACTAGCGGTTACCGGGGCCAACGTCCTGACTTTC.

This clonotype occurred many times. J is TRBJ2-7 and V is TRBV28, with D perhaps given as TRBD1 or TRBD2 (6 bases each). The V gene's germline CDR1 is MDHEN and CDR2 SYDVKM. The V end was cut by 5 bases, the J end by 6 bases, with 11 bases between. This CDR3 comprises 12 residues. For the CDR3, the DNA is TGTGCCAGCAGTAACCCGGGGGCCGAGCAGTACTTC. Amino acids: CASSNPGAEQYF. Using reference TRBV28 and TRBJ2-7 for the parts outside the CDR3, the full variable domain is DVKVTQSSRYLVKRTGEKVFLECVQDMDHENMFWYRQDPGLGLRLIYFSYDVKMKEKGDIPEGYSVSREKKERFSLILESASTNQTSMYLCASSNPGAEQYFGPGTRLTVT.

The chain has TRBV12-3 or TRBV12-4 and TRBJ2-2; 7 bases are a match to TRBD2. The CDR3 sequence is 17 residues long. The V and J ends lost 3 bases and 0 bases, in that order; junction bases with no gene match: 7. CDR3 in amino acids: CASSFTSGDSNTGELFF. The CDR3, as DNA: TGTGCCAGCAGTTTTACCAGCGGGGATTCGAACACCGGGGAGCTGTTTTTT.

This clonotype was counted ten times or more. The V gene is TRBV9, the J gene TRBJ2-7; no clear D gene. The CDR3 loop spans 14 amino acids. V lost 0 bases and J lost 2, with 9 bases in between. The germline V gene has CDR1 SGDLS and CDR2 YYNGEE. CDR3 protein: CASSVDEEPYEQYF. In nucleotides, the CDR3 is TGTGCCAGCAGCGTAGACGAGGAGCCCTACGAGCAGTACTTC.

On this clonotype itself: This may be a read error: a much more frequent sequence differs by one nucleotide. V gene TRBV21-1 combines with J gene TRBJ2-4; the table calls TRBD1, which could not be checked here. TRBV21-1 is a documented pseudogene. This CDR3 contains 16 residues. In nucleotides, the CDR3 is TGTGCCAGCAGCAAAGGGACAGAGCTAGCCAAACACATTCAGTACTTC. It codes for CASSKGTELAKHIQYF.

The V call is TRBV11-2, the J call TRBJ2-1; TRBD2 matches at 8 bases. In germline, CDR1 is SGHAT, CDR2 FQNNGV. This CDR3 has 17 residues. Trimming took 6 bases from V and 0 from J; bases not matched to a gene: 10. The CDR3 sequence: CASRNSLAESSYNEQFF. The CDR3, as DNA: TGTGCCAGCAGGAACTCACTAGCGGAAAGCTCCTACAATGAGCAGTTCTTC.

The chain has TRBV2 and TRBJ2-6, with a possible D match to TRBD2 (6 bases). Germline V gives CDR1 SNHLY, CDR2 FYNNEI. Between the trimmed V and J ends, which lost 5 bases and 0 bases, there was a span of 14 bases. CDR3 length equals 17 residues. The CDR3 nucleotides read TGTGCCAGCAGTCCAAACCGGGACTTCTCTGGGGCCAACGTCCTGACTTTC. It specifies CASSPNRDFSGANVLTF.

A few counts support this clonotype. V gene TRBV4-3 combines with J gene TRBJ1-3; D gene ambiguous. The CDR3 has 15 amino acids. Germline V gives CDR1 LGHNA, CDR2 YSLEER. Trimming took 1 base from V and 0 from J, leaving 7 bases between them. CDR3 protein: CASSQGKSSGNTIYF. The CDR3 coding sequence is TGCGCCAGCAGCCAAGGGAAAAGCTCTGGAAACACCATATATTTT.

This clonotype has at least ten counts. The chain has TRBV28 and TRBJ1-5, with D unresolved. From germline, CDR1 is MDHEN and CDR2 SYDVKM. V was pared by 3 bases and J by 1 base, with 7 bases between. The CDR3 has 14 residues. CDR3 region: CASSFLESNQPQHF. The CDR3 DNA is TGTGCCAGCAGTTTTTTAGAGAGCAATCAGCCCCAGCATTTT.